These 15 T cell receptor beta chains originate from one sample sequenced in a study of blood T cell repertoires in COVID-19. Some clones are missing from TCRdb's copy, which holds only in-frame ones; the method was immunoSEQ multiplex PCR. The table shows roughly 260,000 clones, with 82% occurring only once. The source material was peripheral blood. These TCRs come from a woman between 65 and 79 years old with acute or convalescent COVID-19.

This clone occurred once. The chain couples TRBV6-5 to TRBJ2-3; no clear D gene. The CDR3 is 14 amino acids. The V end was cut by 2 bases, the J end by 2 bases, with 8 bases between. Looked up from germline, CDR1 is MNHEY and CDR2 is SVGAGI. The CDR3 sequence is CASSYQLFTDTQYF. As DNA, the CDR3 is TGTGCCAGCAGTTACCAACTATTCACAGATACGCAGTATTTT.

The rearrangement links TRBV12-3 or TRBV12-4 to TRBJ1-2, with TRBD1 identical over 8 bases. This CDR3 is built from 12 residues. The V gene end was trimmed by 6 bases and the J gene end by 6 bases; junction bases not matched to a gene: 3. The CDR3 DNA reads TGTGCCAGCAGCCGACAGGGGAATGGCTACACCTTC. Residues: CASSRQGNGYTF.

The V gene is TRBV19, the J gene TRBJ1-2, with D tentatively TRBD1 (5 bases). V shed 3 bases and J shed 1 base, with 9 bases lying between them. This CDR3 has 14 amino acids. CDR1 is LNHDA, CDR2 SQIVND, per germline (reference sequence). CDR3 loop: CASSMWQGNYGYTF. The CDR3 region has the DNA TGTGCCAGTAGTATGTGGCAGGGTAACTATGGCTACACCTTC.

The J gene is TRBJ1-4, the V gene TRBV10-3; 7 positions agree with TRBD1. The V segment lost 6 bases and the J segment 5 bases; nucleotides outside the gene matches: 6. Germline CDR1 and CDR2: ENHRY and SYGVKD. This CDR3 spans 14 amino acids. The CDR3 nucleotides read TGTGCCATCAGGCCCGGGACAGACAATGAAAAACTGTTTTTT. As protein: CAIRPGTDNEKLFF.

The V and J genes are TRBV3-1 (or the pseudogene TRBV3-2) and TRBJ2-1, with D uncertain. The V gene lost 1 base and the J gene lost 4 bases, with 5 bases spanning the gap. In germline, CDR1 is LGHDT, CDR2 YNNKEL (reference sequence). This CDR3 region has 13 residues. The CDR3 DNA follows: TGTGCCAGCAGCCAAGGCAGTTACAATGAGCAGTTCTTC. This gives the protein CASSQGSYNEQFF.

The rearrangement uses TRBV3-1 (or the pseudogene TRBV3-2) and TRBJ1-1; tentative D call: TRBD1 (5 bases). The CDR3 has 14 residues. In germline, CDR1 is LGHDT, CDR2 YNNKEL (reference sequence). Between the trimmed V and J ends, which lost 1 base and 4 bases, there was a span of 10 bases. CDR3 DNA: TGTGCCAGCAGCCAAGGGGGGGGAGGCACTGAAGCTTTCTTT. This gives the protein CASSQGGGGTEAFF.

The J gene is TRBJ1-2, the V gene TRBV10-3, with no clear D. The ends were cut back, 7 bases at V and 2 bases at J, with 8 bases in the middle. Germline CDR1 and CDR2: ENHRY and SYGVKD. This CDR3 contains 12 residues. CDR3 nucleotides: TGTGCCATCATGGCAGAAAACTATGGCTACACCTTC. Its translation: CAIMAENYGYTF.

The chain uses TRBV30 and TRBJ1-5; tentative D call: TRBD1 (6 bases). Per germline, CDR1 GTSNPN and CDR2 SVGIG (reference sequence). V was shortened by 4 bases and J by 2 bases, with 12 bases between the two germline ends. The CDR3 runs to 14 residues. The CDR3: CAWTPGQRNQPQHF. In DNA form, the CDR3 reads TGTGCCTGGACTCCGGGACAACGCAATCAGCCCCAGCATTTT.

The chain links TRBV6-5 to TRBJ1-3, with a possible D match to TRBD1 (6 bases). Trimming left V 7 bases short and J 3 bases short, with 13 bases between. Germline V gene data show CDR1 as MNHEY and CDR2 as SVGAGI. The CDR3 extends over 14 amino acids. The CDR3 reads CASTLYRDGNTIYF. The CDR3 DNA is TGTGCCAGCACCCTGTACAGGGATGGAAACACCATATATTTT.

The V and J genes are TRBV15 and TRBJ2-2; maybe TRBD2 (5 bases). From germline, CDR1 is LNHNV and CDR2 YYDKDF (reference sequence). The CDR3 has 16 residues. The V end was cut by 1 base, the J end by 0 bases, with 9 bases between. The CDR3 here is CATSRGDYSNTGELFF. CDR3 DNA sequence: TGTGCCACCAGCAGAGGAGACTACTCGAACACCGGGGAGCTGTTTTTT.

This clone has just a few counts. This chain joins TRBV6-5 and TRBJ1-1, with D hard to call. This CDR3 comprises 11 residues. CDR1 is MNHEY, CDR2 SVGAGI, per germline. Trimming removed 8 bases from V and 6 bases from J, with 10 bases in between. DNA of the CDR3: TGTGCCAGCTCCACTAGGTCTGAAGCTTTCTTT. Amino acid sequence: CASSTRSEAFF.

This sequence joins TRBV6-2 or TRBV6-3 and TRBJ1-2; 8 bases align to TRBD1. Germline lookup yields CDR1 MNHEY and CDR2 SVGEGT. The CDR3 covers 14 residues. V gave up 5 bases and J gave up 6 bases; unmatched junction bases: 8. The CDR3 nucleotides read TGTGCCAGCAGTGACACGACAGGGGAAAATGGCTACACCTTC. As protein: CASSDTTGENGYTF.

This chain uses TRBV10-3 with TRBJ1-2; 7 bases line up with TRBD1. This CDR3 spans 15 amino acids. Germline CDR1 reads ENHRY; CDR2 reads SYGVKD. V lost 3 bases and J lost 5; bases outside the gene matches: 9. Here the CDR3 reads CAISDMGRGTYGYTF. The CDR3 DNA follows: TGTGCCATCAGTGATATGGGCAGGGGGACTTATGGCTACACCTTC.

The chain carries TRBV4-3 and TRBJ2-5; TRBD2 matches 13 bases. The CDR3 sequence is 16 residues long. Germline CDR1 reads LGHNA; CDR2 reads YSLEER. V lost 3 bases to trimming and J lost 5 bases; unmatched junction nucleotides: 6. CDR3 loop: CASSQELAGGPETQYF. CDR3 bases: TGCGCCAGCAGCCAGGAACTAGCGGGGGGGCCGGAGACCCAGTACTTC.

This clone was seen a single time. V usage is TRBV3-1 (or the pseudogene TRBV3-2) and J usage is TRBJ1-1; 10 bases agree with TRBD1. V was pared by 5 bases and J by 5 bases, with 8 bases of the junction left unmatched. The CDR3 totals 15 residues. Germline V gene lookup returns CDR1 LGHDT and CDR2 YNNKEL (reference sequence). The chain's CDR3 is CASSERDRGGTEAFF. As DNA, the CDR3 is TGTGCCAGCAGCGAAAGGGACAGGGGTGGGACTGAAGCTTTCTTT.